This T cell receptor (beta chain) derives from a study of post-analysis software for immune sequencing data. Overall study context: Some patients lacked subtype; others had relapsing-remitting, secondary progressive or progressive-relapsing disease. Study findings and constraints: In patients, five or six TRBV segments were more frequent than in controls, with TRBV5-6, TRBV5-1 and TRBV20-1 among them. Those with multiple sclerosis, the patient group, showed significantly lower normalized Chao1 diversity than controls.

As to this clonotype: Antigen: not known. This may be a read error: a much more frequent sequence differs by one nucleotide.

The TCR beta cDNA libraries contained unique molecular identifiers. The T cell input of about 0.9 to 11 million gave roughly 0.5 million cDNA molecules. Each CDR3 protein is one row after TCRdb ran MiXCR on the PCR reads. This sample has fewer than 850,000 distinct CDR3 sequences, with 25% to 30% found just once. The V gene's germline CDR1 is MNHEY and CDR2 SVGAGI. The CDR3 covers 14 residues. The chain links TRBV6-5 to TRBJ2-6; D perhaps matches TRBD2 (6 bases). This sequence was found in a girl aged 5-17 years with multiple sclerosis. Sequencing input: blood. Written as DNA, the CDR3 is TGTGCCAGCAGCCGGGGGTCTGGGGCCAACGTCCGGACTTTC. Translated, it gives CASSRGSGANVRTF.